The rows below give T cell receptor beta chains drawn from one sample of a study of cytomegalovirus exposure and HLA in healthy donors. Profiled with immunoSEQ multiplex PCR; TCRdb holds only in-frame clones, not every one. The table includes some 170,000 clones, 72% detected once. Sequencing was done on a sample of PBMCs. The receptors derive from a human donor in good health. Each CDR3 is given with its conserved first and last residue. Fields, in order: CDR3 protein, CDR3 DNA, clone size, D gene, CDR3 length, J gene, V gene. The D gene is left open where the match is weak. Size is omitted from some rows. Given values are once, few, many or a class for expanded clones.

CDR3 protein: CASSWTEASTDTQYF; CDR3 DNA: TGTGCCAGCAGCTGGACTGAAGCTAGCACAGATACGCAGTATTTT; clone size: .; D gene: .; CDR3 length: 15; J gene: TRBJ2-3; V gene: TRBV5-5
CDR3 protein: CASKETGVSETQYF; CDR3 DNA: TGTGCCAGCAAGGAGACAGGGGTTAGCGAGACCCAGTACTTC; clone size: few; D gene: TRBD1; CDR3 length: 14; J gene: TRBJ2-5; V gene: TRBV2
CDR3 protein: CAIQGQNRYEQYF; CDR3 DNA: TGTGCCATCCAGGGACAGAACCGCTACGAGCAGTACTTC; clone size: .; D gene: TRBD1; CDR3 length: 13; J gene: TRBJ2-7; V gene: TRBV5-4
CDR3 protein: CASSSQRGGSNEQFF; CDR3 DNA: TGTGCCAGCTCCTCCCAGCGGGGGGGCTCCAATGAGCAGTTCTTC; clone size: few; D gene: TRBD2; CDR3 length: 15; J gene: TRBJ2-1; V gene: TRBV18
CDR3 protein: CASSAEGQGDHLHF; CDR3 DNA: TGTGCCAGCAGCGCAGAGGGACAGGGGGATCACCTCCACTTT; clone size: few; D gene: TRBD1; CDR3 length: 14; J gene: TRBJ1-6; V gene: TRBV9
CDR3 protein: CASSYSTPCEQYF; CDR3 DNA: TGTGCCAGCAGTTACTCGACTCCTTGCGAGCAGTACTTC; clone size: .; D gene: .; CDR3 length: 13; J gene: TRBJ2-7; V gene: TRBV6-5
CDR3 protein: CASLSLQNFNYGYTF; CDR3 DNA: TGTGCCAGCCTCAGTCTACAGAACTTCAACTATGGCTACACCTTC; clone size: .; D gene: .; CDR3 length: 15; J gene: TRBJ1-2; V gene: TRBV2
CDR3 protein: CASSLDRGRGTQYF; CDR3 DNA: TGTGCCAGCAGCTTGGACAGGGGGAGGGGGACCCAGTACTTC; clone size: .; D gene: .; CDR3 length: 14; J gene: TRBJ2-5; V gene: TRBV5-4
CDR3 protein: CASKVPGWGEQYF; CDR3 DNA: TGTGCCAGCAAAGTCCCGGGGTGGGGTGAGCAGTACTTC; clone size: .; D gene: .; CDR3 length: 13; J gene: TRBJ2-7; V gene: TRBV27
CDR3 protein: CASSPTSGRGETQYF; CDR3 DNA: TGTGCCAGCAGTCCGACTAGCGGGCGAGGTGAGACCCAGTACTTC; clone size: .; D gene: TRBD2; CDR3 length: 15; J gene: TRBJ2-5; V gene: TRBV27
CDR3 protein: CASSMASGVLYEQYF; CDR3 DNA: TGTGCCAGCAGCATGGCTAGCGGGGTACTCTACGAGCAGTACTTC; clone size: .; D gene: TRBD2; CDR3 length: 15; J gene: TRBJ2-7; V gene: TRBV11-2
CDR3 protein: CASSPGGWGAYNEQFF; CDR3 DNA: TGTGCCAGCAGCCCGGGGGGGTGGGGGGCCTACAATGAGCAGTTCTTC; clone size: .; D gene: TRBD2; CDR3 length: 16; J gene: TRBJ2-1; V gene: TRBV5-6
CDR3 protein: CASSRLAGANEQFF; CDR3 DNA: TGTGCCAGCAGCCGGTTAGCGGGGGCTAATGAGCAGTTCTTC; clone size: .; D gene: TRBD2; CDR3 length: 14; J gene: TRBJ2-1; V gene: TRBV5-4
CDR3 protein: CASSLTVHNEQFF; CDR3 DNA: TGCGCCAGCAGCTTGACAGTCCACAATGAGCAGTTCTTC; clone size: .; D gene: .; CDR3 length: 13; J gene: TRBJ2-1; V gene: TRBV5-1